The entry that follows covers one TCR beta chain sequence. Its antigen is not known. The sample is drawn from a study of cytomegalovirus exposure and HLA in healthy donors. Primers included in the PCR were 60 Vbeta and 13 Jbeta primers. This table comes from immunoSEQ multiplex PCR, and its TCRdb copy is limited to in-frame clones, with some not included. The data contain 90,000 to 120,000 clones, about 74% of them singletons. Regarding the study as a whole: Researchers left out some V segments, among them TRBV6-2 and TRBV6-3, as indistinguishable.

The CDR3 length is 15 residues. Trimming left V 2 bases short and J 0 bases short, with 10 bases between. Germline values: CDR1 SGHTA, CDR2 FQGNSA. Sequenced input: PBMCs. This chain joins TRBV7-2 and TRBJ2-5; no firm D call. The sequence came from a woman in her thirties or forties in good health and CMV-seropositive. CDR3 in amino acids: CASSLPVGYQETQYF. In DNA, the CDR3 is TGTGCCAGCAGCTTACCGGTGGGCTACCAAGAGACCCAGTACTTC. The full variable domain, with the rest looked up from reference TRBV7-2 and TRBJ2-5, is GAGVSQSPSNKVTEKGKDVELRCDPISGHTALYWYRQSLGQGLEFLIYFQGNSAPDKSGLPSDRFSAERTGGSVSTLTIQRTQQEDSAVYLCASSLPVGYQETQYFGPGTRLLVL.